The rows below give T cell receptor beta chains drawn from one sample of a study of T cells in localized non-small cell lung cancer. Clones were read by immunoSEQ multiplex PCR, and TCRdb kept only the in-frame ones, dropping some. The sample records about 15,000 clones, 80% to 85% being singletons. The source was peripheral blood, collected before any cancer treatment. The receptors derive from a female donor of 60 years or more with stage I squamous cell lung carcinoma. The CDR3 runs from the conserved cysteine through the conserved F or W. Fields, in order: D gene, clone size, V gene, J gene, CDR3 protein, CDR3 DNA. The D gene is left open where the match is weak. A clone size is listed for some rows: how often the clone was seen (once, few, many), or a class if it is expanded.

>.|few|TRBV27|TRBJ2-1
CASSRLGEQFF
TGTGCCAGCAGCCGATTAGGGGAGCAGTTCTTC
>.|.|TRBV7-9|TRBJ2-5
CASSLGAGQETQYF
TGTGCCAGCAGCTTAGGGGCTGGCCAAGAGACCCAGTACTTC
>.|.|TRBV5-1|TRBJ1-4
CASSLGLRDGGEKLFF
TGCGCCAGCAGCTTGGGATTACGGGATGGAGGGGAAAAACTGTTTTTT
>TRBD1|once|TRBV19|TRBJ2-3
CASSTQGGGTDTQYF
TGTGCCAGTAGTACACAGGGGGGTGGCACAGATACGCAGTATTTT
>.|.|TRBV19|TRBJ1-6
CASSMEGENSPLHF
TGTGCCAGTAGTATGGAGGGCGAGAATTCACCCCTCCACTTT
>.|.|TRBV5-1|TRBJ2-7
CASSLDLAYEQYF
TGCGCCAGCAGCCTGGACTTGGCTTACGAGCAGTACTTC
>.|.|TRBV5-1|TRBJ1-2
CASSLGTDRDGYTF
TGCGCCAGCAGCTTGGGGACTGATAGAGATGGCTACACCTTC
>.|.|TRBV19|TRBJ1-2
CASIRGGSGGGYTF
TGTGCCAGTATTAGAGGCGGTTCCGGGGGGGGCTACACCTTC
>.|.|TRBV7-2|TRBJ1-2
CASSGTQSGGYTF
TGTGCCAGCAGCGGGACGCAGTCGGGAGGCTACACCTTC
>.|.|TRBV5-1|TRBJ2-1
CASSLAGQGSSYNEQFF
TGCGCCAGCAGCTTGGCCGGGCAGGGGAGCTCCTACAATGAGCAGTTCTTC
>TRBD1|few|TRBV5-4|TRBJ2-4
CASSFSTGENIQYF
TGTGCCAGCAGCTTTTCGACAGGGGAAAACATTCAGTACTTC
>TRBD1|.|TRBV7-8|TRBJ2-1
CASSPMDRVAYNEQFF
TGTGCCAGCAGCCCAATGGACAGGGTCGCCTACAATGAGCAGTTCTTC
>.|.|TRBV19|TRBJ2-7
CASSDRAALNYEQYF
TGTGCCAGTAGTGATCGGGCAGCCTTAAACTACGAGCAGTACTTC
>.|once|TRBV5-1|TRBJ1-3
CASSLAVGGSGNTIYF
TGCGCCAGCAGCTTGGCCGTAGGGGGCTCTGGAAACACCATATATTTT
>.|.|TRBV5-1|TRBJ2-7
CASTRDWSSYEQYF
TGCGCCAGCACCCGGGACTGGAGCTCCTACGAGCAGTACTTC
>.|few|TRBV5-1|TRBJ2-5
CASSVPGSQETQYF
TGCGCCAGCAGCGTACCGGGTTCCCAAGAGACCCAGTACTTC
>.|.|TRBV18|TRBJ2-3
CASSPSTDTQYF
TGTGCCAGCTCACCTAGCACAGATACGCAGTATTTT
>.|few|TRBV7-3|TRBJ2-3
CASSQWTTGTQYF
TGTGCCAGCAGCCAATGGACTACTGGGACGCAGTATTTT
>TRBD2|few|TRBV5-1|TRBJ2-5
CASSSGLAGGHVETQYF
TGCGCCAGCAGCTCGGGACTAGCGGGGGGGCATGTAGAGACCCAGTACTTC
>TRBD2|.|TRBV7-7|TRBJ2-1
CASSRLAGDYNEQFF
TGTGCTAGCAGCCGTCTAGCGGGGGACTACAATGAGCAGTTCTTC
>.|.|TRBV10-3|TRBJ1-5
CAIGQGWNQPQHF
TGTGCCATCGGTCAGGGTTGGAATCAGCCCCAGCATTTT
>.|.|TRBV5-6|TRBJ1-2
CASRPDRLNYGYTF
TGTGCCAGCAGGCCTGACAGACTTAACTATGGCTACACCTTC
>TRBD2|.|TRBV7-2|TRBJ2-5
CASSPNGGTTQETQYF
TGTGCCAGCAGCCCCAATGGTGGGACTACTCAAGAGACCCAGTACTTC
>.|.|TRBV5-4|TRBJ1-3
CASSSGGGGSGNTIYF
TGTGCCAGCAGCTCTGGAGGTGGGGGCTCCGGAAACACCATATATTTT
>.|.|TRBV10-3|TRBJ2-4
CAISESEGVAKNIQYF
TGTGCCATCAGTGAGTCGGAAGGGGTAGCCAAAAACATTCAGTACTTC
>TRBD1|.|TRBV7-3|TRBJ1-2
CASSSPGTGLGGYTF
TGTGCCAGCAGCTCCCCCGGGACAGGGCTGGGTGGCTACACCTTC
>TRBD1|.|TRBV5-1|TRBJ1-2
CASRRDRGVEGYTF
TGCGCCAGCAGAAGGGACAGGGGAGTGGAGGGCTACACCTTC
>.|.|TRBV5-1|TRBJ2-7
CASSLDLAYEQYF
TGCGCCAGCAGCCTGGACTTGGCTTACGAGCAGTACTTC
>.|.|TRBV5-4|TRBJ1-3
CASSFDRGRNTIYF
TGTGCCAGCAGCTTCGATCGGGGTAGAAACACCATATATTTT
>.|few|TRBV11-3|TRBJ1-6
CASSLTWGSQNSPLHF
TGTGCCAGCAGCCTCACTTGGGGATCCCAGAATTCACCCCTCCACTTT
>.|.|TRBV7-2|TRBJ1-1
CASSLVGRPEAFF
TGTGCCAGCAGCTTAGTGGGACGGCCTGAAGCTTTCTTT
>TRBD1|.|TRBV4-2|TRBJ1-4
CASSRALGTGGRTNEKLFF
TGTGCCAGCAGCCGGGCCCTGGGGACAGGGGGCAGAACTAATGAAAAACTGTTTTTT
>.|.|TRBV4-3|TRBJ1-4
CASSQDFYGIKEKLFF
TGCGCCAGCAGCCAAGATTTTTACGGCATCAAGGAAAAACTGTTTTTT
>TRBD1|.|TRBV27|TRBJ2-7
CASSSRDRRNEQYF
TGTGCCAGCAGTTCCCGGGACAGGCGGAACGAGCAGTACTTC
>TRBD1|.|TRBV2|TRBJ2-1
CASSRQGGNNEQFF
TGTGCCAGCAGCCGACAGGGGGGAAACAATGAGCAGTTCTTC
>.|.|TRBV5-4|TRBJ1-1
CASSLVGQNTEAFF
TGTGCCAGCAGCTTGGTAGGACAGAACACTGAAGCTTTCTTT
>.|.|TRBV5-4|TRBJ2-3
CASSAPAGRGGTDTQYF
TGTGCCAGCAGCGCCCCGGCGGGGCGCGGGGGCACAGATACGCAGTATTTT
>.|.|TRBV30|TRBJ1-2
CAWSREGGYTF
TGTGCCTGGAGTAGGGAAGGCGGCTACACCTTC
>TRBD1|.|TRBV7-6|TRBJ1-1
CASSAYRGNTEAFF
TGTGCCAGCAGCGCATACAGGGGGAACACTGAAGCTTTCTTT
>TRBD2|.|TRBV29-1|TRBJ2-3
CSVEIGSGGGTQYF
TGCAGCGTTGAAATAGGAAGCGGGGGTGGTACGCAGTATTTT
>.|.|TRBV5-1|TRBJ2-1
CASTQLPGGEQFF
TGCGCCAGCACCCAACTTCCCGGCGGTGAGCAGTTCTTC
>.|.|TRBV20-1|TRBJ2-7
CSASLGGEQYF
TGCAGTGCTAGTCTGGGGGGCGAGCAGTACTTC
>.|.|TRBV9|TRBJ1-3
CASSTDRFSSGNTIYF
TGTGCCAGCAGCACAGACAGATTCAGCTCTGGAAACACCATATATTTT
>.|once|TRBV7-8|TRBJ1-1
CASSLAATANTEAFF
TGTGCCAGCAGCTTGGCGGCGACGGCGAACACTGAAGCTTTCTTT
>.|.|TRBV7-2|TRBJ2-2
CASTWDTGELFF
TGTGCCAGCACCTGGGACACCGGGGAGCTGTTTTTT
>TRBD2|.|TRBV15|TRBJ2-3
CATSRPGTSGGAGTQYF
TGTGCCACCAGCAGACCTGGGACTAGCGGGGGGGCGGGTACGCAGTATTTT
>.|.|TRBV10-3|TRBJ2-7
CAISETGPSYEQYF
TGTGCCATCAGTGAAACAGGTCCCTCCTACGAGCAGTACTTC
>.|.|TRBV30|TRBJ1-2
CAWSVGASGYTF
TGTGCCTGGAGTGTGGGGGCGTCTGGCTACACCTTC
>TRBD2|.|TRBV7-6|TRBJ2-2
CASSPKAGGNTGELFF
TGTGCCAGCAGCCCTAAGGCGGGGGGGAACACCGGGGAGCTGTTTTTT
>.|.|TRBV5-1|TRBJ1-2
CASSLRDGYGYTF
TGCGCCAGCAGCTTGCGGGACGGATATGGCTACACCTTC
>.|.|TRBV11-2|TRBJ2-1
CASSPQGSEQFF
TGTGCCAGCAGCCCACAGGGTTCTGAGCAGTTCTTC
>TRBD1|.|TRBV2|TRBJ2-2
CASRGQGEITGELFF
TGTGCCAGCAGAGGACAGGGGGAAATCACCGGGGAGCTGTTTTTT
>.|few|TRBV5-1|TRBJ2-2
CASSPLGQGYTGELFF
TGCGCCAGCAGCCCCCTCGGGCAGGGGTATACCGGGGAGCTGTTTTTT
>.|.|TRBV29-1|TRBJ1-3
CSAEDPNTIYF
TGCAGCGCCGAAGACCCCAACACCATATATTTT
>.|.|TRBV10-3|TRBJ1-2
CAIRGGANYGYTF
TGTGCCATCAGAGGCGGAGCTAACTATGGCTACACCTTC